This T cell receptor (beta chain) originates from a study of blood T cell repertoires in COVID-19. In the study overall: The samples span acute and convalescent COVID-19 from the United States, Italy and Spain. T cells, B-cell-depleted T cells, or PBMCs supplied cDNA or gDNA.

In germline, CDR1 is SGHAT, CDR2 FQNNGV. Trimming left V 2 bases short and J 8 bases short, with 15 bases between. The CDR3 has 14 amino acids. Source study methods: Reference gene primer amplification yielded estimated nucleated cell counts. The table came from immunoSEQ multiplex PCR; TCRdb's copy has only in-frame clones and leaves some out. V and J calls and clone size are as listed in that table; D and trimming were resolved from the DNA. Among tens of thousands of clones listed, 90% were seen once. This sequence originates from a man between 45 and 60 years old with COVID-19, enrolled during active disease. The sequenced material came from peripheral blood. This rearrangement joins TRBV11-2 to TRBJ1-2; the D is unclear. CDR3 in DNA: TGTGCCAGCAGCTTATCAGGCCCGACGGGGGGCTACACCTTC. Protein: CASSLSGPTGGYTF.